The 7 T cell receptor beta chains reported below all come from one sample, sequenced in a study of T cell responses to AZD1222 COVID-19 vaccine. Clones were sequenced by immunoSEQ multiplex PCR, and TCRdb holds only the in-frame ones, with some missing. The table lists tens of thousands of clones, more than 70% of them singletons. The input for sequencing was peripheral blood, taken 28 days after the second AZD1222 dose. Receptor source: an adult who received the AZD1222 COVID-19 vaccine.

The chain employs TRBV27 and TRBJ2-5; D tentatively fits TRBD1 or TRBD2 (5 bases each). Trimming removed 7 bases from V and 5 bases from J, with 23 bases in between. From germline, CDR1 is MNHEY and CDR2 SMNVEV (reference sequence). The CDR3 runs 16 residues. For the CDR3, the DNA is TGTGCCAGCAACCCATCCCGACGAGAGGGACGGGAGACCCAGTACTTC. Translation: CASNPSRREGRETQYF.

The V and J genes are TRBV7-3 and TRBJ2-2, with no clear D. V shed 2 bases and J shed 2 bases, with 6 bases lying between them. Germline V gives CDR1 SGHTA, CDR2 FQGTGA. The CDR3 spans 14 residues. CDR3 amino acids: CASSLSVNTGELFF. In nucleotides, the CDR3 is TGTGCCAGCAGCTTATCAGTCAACACCGGGGAGCTGTTTTTT.

V usage is TRBV24-1 and J usage is TRBJ2-7, with 9 nucleotides matching TRBD1. J lost 6 bases, V lost 2 bases, and 7 bases had no gene match. This CDR3 region has 15 residues. The germline CDR1 and CDR2 sequences are KGHDR and SFDVKD. CDR3 bases: TGTGCCACCAGTGATTCCCGGGACAGGGTGGGCGAGCAGTACTTC. Translation gives CATSDSRDRVGEQYF.

The chain uses TRBV7-3 and TRBJ2-2; D tentatively fits TRBD1 or TRBD2 (5 bases each). The CDR3 has 13 amino acids. The germline V gene has CDR1 SGHTA and CDR2 FQGTGA. The germline V and J ends were trimmed by 4 bases and 8 bases, with 11 bases remaining between them. The CDR3 nucleotides read TGTGCCAGCAGCTCGGGACCCCAAGGGGAGCTGTTTTTT. Amino acids: CASSSGPQGELFF.

The genes are TRBV19 and TRBJ2-1; weak D call: TRBD2 (6 bases). Germline V gives CDR1 LNHDA, CDR2 SQIVND (reference sequence). The CDR3 runs to 11 residues. V shed 6 bases and J shed 8 bases, with 8 bases lying between them. The CDR3 sequence is CASSWGDEQFF. DNA of the CDR3: TGTGCCAGTAGCTGGGGGGATGAGCAGTTCTTC.

The chain recombines TRBV2 with TRBJ1-4, with D tentatively TRBD1 (5 bases). CDR1 and CDR2 (germline): SNHLY, FYNNEI. CDR3 length equals 14 residues. The V end was cut by 6 bases, the J end by 5 bases, with 13 bases between. The CDR3: CASRNRWTNEKLFF. CDR3 nucleotide sequence: TGTGCCAGCAGGAACAGGTGGACGAATGAAAAACTGTTTTTT.

The chain couples TRBV11-2 to TRBJ2-2; D is uncertain. Trimming took off 1 base at V and 4 bases at J, with 10 bases between the two ends. The CDR3 loop spans 15 amino acids. Germline assignment: CDR1 SGHAT and CDR2 FQNNGV. The CDR3 bases are TGTGCCAGCAGCTTAGCATTTTTCGGCACCGGGGAGCTGTTTTTT. This sequence encodes CASSLAFFGTGELFF.